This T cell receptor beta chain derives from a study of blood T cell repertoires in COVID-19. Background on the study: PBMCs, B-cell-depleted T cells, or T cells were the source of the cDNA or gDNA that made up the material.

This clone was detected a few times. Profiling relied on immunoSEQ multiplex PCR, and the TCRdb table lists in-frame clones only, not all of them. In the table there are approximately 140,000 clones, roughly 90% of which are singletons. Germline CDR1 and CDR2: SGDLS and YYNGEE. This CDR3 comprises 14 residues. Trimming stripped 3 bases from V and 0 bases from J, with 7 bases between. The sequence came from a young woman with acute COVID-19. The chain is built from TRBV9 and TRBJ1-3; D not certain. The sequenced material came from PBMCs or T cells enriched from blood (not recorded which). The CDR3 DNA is TGTGCCAGCAGCGCCACAAACTCTGGAAACACCATATATTTT. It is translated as CASSATNSGNTIYF.